Listed below are T cell receptor beta chains from one sample, sequenced in a study of control samples from healthy donors and cancer patients. Clones were sequenced by immunoSEQ multiplex PCR, and TCRdb holds only the in-frame ones, with some missing. The data show about 140,000 clones, about 90% seen once. Sequenced sample: blood. The receptors derive from a man younger than 30 in good health. The CDR3 runs from the conserved cysteine through the conserved F or W. The order of the fields is D gene, V gene, clone size, J gene, CDR3 protein, CDR3 DNA. A D gene is named only where the DNA matches it firmly. Clone size is stated in some rows and not others, as once, few, many or a class when expanded.

TRBD1	TRBV7-2	.	TRBJ1-2	CASSLDRGHNYGYTF	TGTGCCAGCAGCCTTGACAGGGGGCATAACTATGGCTACACCTTC
.	TRBV5-1	.	TRBJ2-4	CASSQEVAGKNIQYF	TGCGCCAGCAGCCAGGAGGTTGCGGGGAAAAACATTCAGTACTTC
TRBD2	TRBV11-3	few	TRBJ2-5	CASSPGTSGGIEETQYF	TGTGCCAGCAGCCCGGGGACTAGCGGGGGAATTGAAGAGACCCAGTACTTC
.	TRBV12-3/TRBV12-4	once	TRBJ2-7	CASSRNYEQYF	TGTGCCAGCAGTCGGAACTACGAGCAGTACTTC
TRBD1	TRBV6-5	.	TRBJ1-1	CASSNRGGNTEAFF	TGTGCCAGCAGTAACAGGGGGGGGAACACTGAAGCTTTCTTT
.	TRBV25-1	.	TRBJ1-6	CASSGVTGQTENSPLHF	TGTGCCAGCAGTGGAGTGACGGGACAAACGGAGAATTCACCCCTCCACTTT
.	TRBV19	few	TRBJ1-4	CASSGTTNEKLFF	TGTGCCAGTAGTGGGACAACTAATGAAAAACTGTTTTTT
.	TRBV3-1/TRBV3-2	.	TRBJ1-2	CASSQGGWTVNYGYTF	TGTGCCAGCAGCCAGGGGGGTTGGACAGTTAACTATGGCTACACCTTC
TRBD1	TRBV6-5	.	TRBJ1-2	CASKDRGRQGDGYTF	TGTGCCAGCAAGGACAGAGGGCGACAGGGCGATGGCTACACCTTC
TRBD1	TRBV10-3	.	TRBJ2-7	CAISESRDRDPYEQYF	TGTGCCATCAGTGAGTCGAGGGACAGGGACCCCTACGAGCAGTACTTC
.	TRBV7-9	.	TRBJ2-2	CASSLDRTGELFF	TGTGCCAGCAGCTTAGATCGGACCGGGGAGCTGTTTTTT
.	TRBV5-8	.	TRBJ1-5	CASSLKGGSNQPQHF	TGTGCCAGCAGCTTGAAGGGGGGAAGCAATCAGCCCCAGCATTTT
.	TRBV19	.	TRBJ2-3	CASSTFTDTQYF	TGTGCCAGTAGTACCTTCACAGATACGCAGTATTTT
.	TRBV7-2	.	TRBJ1-2	CASSLDWSPNYGYTF	TGTGCCAGCAGCTTAGATTGGTCGCCCAACTATGGCTACACCTTC
.	TRBV5-1	.	TRBJ1-4	CASSVGGMGEKLFF	TGCGCCAGCAGCGTAGGGGGGATGGGTGAAAAACTGTTTTTT
.	TRBV7-9	.	TRBJ2-5	CASSSGPQETQYF	TGTGCCAGCAGCTCCGGTCCTCAAGAGACCCAGTACTTC
TRBD1	TRBV15	.	TRBJ1-4	CATSREQGGKTNEKLFF	TGTGCCACCAGCAGAGAACAAGGGGGCAAGACTAATGAAAAACTGTTTTTT
.	TRBV15	.	TRBJ2-5	CATSLDSQETQYF	TGTGCCACCAGCCTGGACAGCCAAGAGACCCAGTACTTC
TRBD1	TRBV5-1	.	TRBJ2-1	CASSLVTGVNEQFF	TGCGCCAGCAGCTTGGTTACAGGGGTCAATGAGCAGTTCTTC
.	TRBV5-1	.	TRBJ1-2	CASRIGTNYGYTF	TGCGCCAGCAGAATAGGGACTAACTATGGCTACACCTTC
.	TRBV18	.	TRBJ1-5	CASSPPGLSSNQPQHF	TGTGCCAGCTCACCACCGGGACTAAGTAGCAATCAGCCCCAGCATTTT
.	TRBV9	.	TRBJ2-7	CASSDKQGSYEQYF	TGTGCCAGCAGCGACAAACAGGGTTCTTACGAGCAGTACTTC
.	TRBV10-1	once	TRBJ2-6	CASSDGSEAGANVLTF	TGCGCCAGCAGCGACGGAAGCGAAGCTGGGGCCAACGTCCTGACTTTC
TRBD1	TRBV11-1	.	TRBJ1-2	CASSSGQGKNTF	TGTGCCAGCAGCTCCGGACAGGGGAAGAACACCTTC
.	TRBV5-4	.	TRBJ2-7	CASSLVGNEQYF	TGTGCCAGCAGCTTGGTGGGGAACGAGCAGTACTTC
.	TRBV6-4	.	TRBJ2-2	CASSDRDTGELFF	TGTGCCAGCAGTGACAGGGACACCGGGGAGCTGTTTTTT
TRBD1	TRBV6-5	.	TRBJ1-2	CASSYAGTADGYTF	TGTGCCAGCAGTTACGCCGGGACAGCTGATGGCTACACCTTC
.	TRBV2	.	TRBJ2-3	CASSGRLISGDTQYF	TGTGCCAGCAGCGGCAGACTAATTTCGGGAGATACGCAGTATTTT
.	TRBV11-2	.	TRBJ1-3	CASSPILGTGNTIYF	TGTGCCAGCAGCCCCATCCTAGGGACTGGAAACACCATATATTTT
TRBD1	TRBV10-2	.	TRBJ1-1	CASSDTTGWGTEAFF	TGCGCCAGCAGTGACACGACAGGGTGGGGCACTGAAGCTTTCTTT
.	TRBV2	.	TRBJ1-2	CASSQEWGATGYGYTF	TGTGCCAGCAGTCAAGAATGGGGGGCTACAGGGTATGGCTACACCTTC
TRBD1	TRBV9	.	TRBJ1-2	CASSAGDGTGYGYTF	TGTGCCAGCAGCGCCGGAGACGGGACAGGGTATGGCTACACCTTC
.	TRBV7-3	.	TRBJ1-1	CASSLGRDAEAFF	TGTGCCAGCAGCCTAGGCAGGGACGCTGAAGCTTTCTTT
.	TRBV12-3/TRBV12-4	.	TRBJ1-6	CASRVLNSPLHF	TGTGCCAGCAGGGTTCTAAATTCACCCCTCCACTTT
TRBD1	TRBV5-1	once	TRBJ2-7	CASSLEPRDRGLEYF	TGCGCCAGCAGCTTGGAACCCCGGGACAGGGGGCTGGAGTACTTC
.	TRBV7-9	.	TRBJ1-1	CASSTGQNTEAFF	TGTGCCAGCAGCACCGGACAGAACACTGAAGCTTTCTTT
TRBD2	TRBV5-1	.	TRBJ2-5	CASSLGSKLAGKQETQYF	TGCGCCAGCAGCTTGGGTTCGAAGCTAGCGGGGAAACAAGAGACCCAGTACTTC
TRBD1	TRBV28	few	TRBJ1-2	CASSGDRENYGYTF	TGTGCCAGCAGTGGGGACAGGGAGAACTATGGCTACACCTTC
TRBD1	TRBV5-1	.	TRBJ1-2	CASSPYTGAPGYTF	TGCGCCAGCAGTCCTTATACAGGGGCTCCTGGCTACACCTTC
.	TRBV9	.	TRBJ1-4	CASSPRTEWGEKLFF	TGTGCCAGCAGCCCACGGACAGAGTGGGGTGAAAAACTGTTTTTT